The 27 T cell receptor beta chains given below trace back to one sample, sequenced in a study of shared clonotypes between healthy human individuals. Only in-frame clones appear in the TCRdb table, and some are missing; sequencing was by immunoSEQ multiplex PCR. The data hold 2.3 million or so clones, with approximately 93% observed a single time. Sequences were obtained from naive CD4+ T cells from PBMCs. Stated subset: CD45RA+ positively selected. The receptors here all came from a man aged 18 to 29 in good health. Some clones in this sample may be carry-over from other donors' samples.

CDR3 DNA: TGTGCCAGCAGTTTTATCGGGGGGGGAACCTACGAGCAGTACTTC. Its protein is CASSFIGGGTYEQYF. The V gene is TRBV28, the J gene TRBJ2-7; 8 nucleotides align to TRBD2. CDR3 length: 15 residues. Germline V CDR1 and CDR2: MDHEN, SYDVKM. V shed 3 bases and J 2 bases; nucleotides not matched to a gene: 6.

This chain links TRBV28 with TRBJ2-1, with D possibly TRBD2 on 5 matching bases. The CDR3 has 13 residues. Germline V gives CDR1 MDHEN, CDR2 SYDVKM. The ends were cut back, 6 bases at V and 7 bases at J, with 13 bases in the middle. The CDR3 sequence: CASSLRGTNEQFF. The CDR3 coding sequence is TGTGCCAGCAGCCTCCGGGGTACTAATGAGCAGTTCTTC.

The V and J genes are TRBV29-1 and TRBJ1-2; tentative D call: TRBD1 (6 bases). Germline V gene data show CDR1 as SQVTM and CDR2 as ANQGSEA. The CDR3 covers 15 residues. V was trimmed by 0 bases and J by 3 bases, leaving 14 bases between them. Here the CDR3 reads CSVEDRSRGDYGYTF. CDR3 sequence (DNA): TGCAGCGTTGAAGATCGGAGCAGGGGTGACTATGGCTACACCTTC. Full variable domain (rest looked up from reference TRBV29-1 and TRBJ1-2): SAVISQKPSRDICQRGTSLTIQCQVDSQVTMMFWYRQQPGQSLTLIATANQGSEATYESGFVIDKFPISRPNLTFSTLTVSNMSPEDSSIYLCSVEDRSRGDYGYTFGSGTRLTVV.

This clone was observed a single time. The chain carries TRBV4-3 and TRBJ2-7, with 7 bases fitting TRBD2. This CDR3 contains 15 residues. Germline V gene sequence: CDR1 LGHNA, CDR2 YSLEER. V was pared by 2 bases and J by 4 bases, with 8 bases of the junction left unmatched. CDR3 loop: CASSQKRDWRYEQYF. The CDR3 nucleotides read TGCGCCAGCAGCCAAAAGCGGGACTGGAGATACGAGCAGTACTTC.

The count of this clone is one. Here the CDR3 DNA reads TGCGCCAGCGGCCCAGACCTCCAGGGCTCTTACTCTGGGGCCAACGTCCTGACTTTC. It yields the protein CASGPDLQGSYSGANVLTF. The chain is built from TRBV4-3 and TRBJ2-6; D perhaps matches TRBD1 (5 bases). V lost 8 bases and J lost 0, with 23 bases in between. CDR3 length: 19 amino acids. CDR1 is LGHNA and CDR2 is YSLEER in the germline V gene.

This clone was detected only once. The rearrangement joins TRBV7-9 to TRBJ2-7; D could derive from TRBD1 or TRBD2 (5 bases each). Looked up from germline, CDR1 is SEHNR and CDR2 is FQNEAQ (reference sequence). The CDR3 spans 17 residues. Deletions cut 0 bases from V and 5 bases from J, with 20 bases between. CDR3 amino acids: CASSLAWDPPFTHEQYF. The DNA for the CDR3 is TGTGCCAGCAGCTTAGCCTGGGACCCTCCTTTTACCCACGAGCAGTACTTC. The full variable domain, in which reference TRBV7-9 and TRBJ2-7 provide the parts outside the CDR3, is DTGVSQNPRHKITKRGQNVTFRCDPISEHNRLYWYRQTLGQGPEFLTYFQNEAQLEKSRLLSDRFSAERPKGSFSTLEIQRTEQGDSAMYLCASSLAWDPPFTHEQYFGPGTRLTVT.

This clone was found a few times. This sequence joins TRBV7-8 and TRBJ1-2; perhaps TRBD1 as D (5 bases). Between the trimmed V and J ends, which lost 5 bases and 8 bases, there was a span of 15 bases. Germline CDR1 and CDR2: SGHVS and FQNEAQ. The CDR3 sequence is 13 residues long. CDR3: CASSPGTGRGYTF. CDR3 DNA sequence: TGTGCCAGCAGCCCGGGGACCGGCAGAGGCTACACCTTC.

The chain carries TRBV19 and TRBJ1-1; TRBD1 might be the D (5 bases). This CDR3 contains 12 residues. Germline V lookup: CDR1 LNHDA, CDR2 SQIVND (reference sequence). The ends were cut back, 2 bases at V and 9 bases at J, with 10 bases in the middle. CDR3 loop: CASSIPAGQAFF. CDR3 in DNA: TGTGCCAGTAGTATACCAGCGGGACAAGCTTTCTTT.

This chain uses TRBV6-1 with TRBJ1-1; D gene uncertain. This CDR3 contains 13 residues. Trimming removed 9 bases from V and 1 base from J, with 12 bases in between. The germline CDR1 and CDR2 sequences are MNHNS and SASEGT. The CDR3 sequence: CASTSARNTEAFF. In nucleotides, the CDR3 is TGTGCCAGTACCTCAGCCCGGAACACTGAAGCTTTCTTT.

The rearrangement links TRBV14 to TRBJ2-7; D gene uncertain. Germline CDR1 reads SGHDN; CDR2 reads FVKESK. V lost 2 bases to trimming and J lost 5 bases, with 13 bases between them. This CDR3 contains 14 residues. CDR3 region: CASSQTLGRDEQYF. DNA of the CDR3: TGTGCCAGCAGCCAAACCCTTGGAAGGGACGAGCAGTACTTC.

The gene calls are TRBV16 and TRBJ2-4; the D gene is possibly TRBD1 (5 bases). In germline, CDR1 is KGHSY, CDR2 FQNENV. This CDR3 is 19 amino acids long. V was trimmed by 1 base and J by 0 bases, leaving 19 bases between them. For the CDR3, the DNA is TGTGCCAGCAGCCAATTAAATGGGGCGGCACTACTAGCCAAAAACATTCAGTACTTC. Amino acid sequence: CASSQLNGAALLAKNIQYF.

The V and J genes are TRBV7-2 and TRBJ1-2; possibly TRBD1 for D (5 bases). This CDR3 is built from 16 residues. V was cut by 5 bases and J by 6 bases, with 22 bases left in between. Germline lookup yields CDR1 SGHTA and CDR2 FQGNSA. In DNA, the CDR3 is TGTGCCAGCAGCCTACAACATCAGGCAGGGAACCATGGCTACACCTTC. This translates into CASSLQHQAGNHGYTF. Full variable domain (missing parts from reference TRBV7-2 and TRBJ1-2): GAGVSQSPSNKVTEKGKDVELRCDPISGHTALYWYRQSLGQGLEFLIYFQGNSAPDKSGLPSDRFSAERTGGSVSTLTIQRTQQEDSAVYLCASSLQHQAGNHGYTFGSGTRLTVV.

With regard to this clone: Other DNA sequences within the sample encode an identical CDR3. This chain links TRBV28 with TRBJ2-5; D perhaps matches TRBD2 (6 bases). Germline CDR1 MDHEN, CDR2 SYDVKM. V was pared by 7 bases and J by 5 bases, with 8 bases between. This CDR3 region has 11 residues. The CDR3 spells CASTGRETQYF. CDR3 nucleotide sequence: TGTGCCAGCACAGGGAGGGAGACCCAGTACTTC.

V usage is TRBV9 and J usage is TRBJ2-3, with 12 bases aligning to TRBD2. The CDR3 extends over 16 amino acids. Germline V gene sequence: CDR1 SGDLS, CDR2 YYNGEE. V was clipped by 4 bases and J by 0 bases; unmatched bases: 3. This CDR3 is CASSPGLAGSTDTQYF. The CDR3 DNA reads as TGTGCCAGCAGCCCAGGACTAGCGGGGAGCACAGATACGCAGTATTTT. The full variable domain, rest sourced from reference TRBV9 and TRBJ2-3, is DSGVTQTPKHLITATGQRVTLRCSPRSGDLSVYWYQQSLDQGLQFLIQYYNGEERAKGNILERFSAQQFPDLHSELNLSSLELGDSALYFCASSPGLAGSTDTQYFGPGTRLTVL.

About this clone itself: Other DNA sequences within the sample encode an identical CDR3. The V gene is TRBV5-1, the J gene TRBJ2-5; TRBD2 matches 11 bases. J was trimmed by 1 base and V by 4 bases; bases with no gene match: 6. Looked up from germline, CDR1 is SGHRS and CDR2 is YFSETQ. The CDR3 length is 16 residues. The DNA for the CDR3 is TGCGCCAGCAGCCCTGGGACTAGCGGACCCCAAGAGACCCAGTACTTC. Its translation: CASSPGTSGPQETQYF.

The V gene is TRBV15, the J gene TRBJ2-5; TRBD2 matches 8 bases. The CDR3 loop spans 16 amino acids. V shed 5 bases, J shed 5 bases, and the junction held 13 bases outside the gene matches. CDR1 is LNHNV, CDR2 YYDKDF, per germline (reference sequence). CDR3 coding DNA: TGTGCCACCAGCCAAGGGACTAGTGGTGTGGGTGAGACCCAGTACTTC. This encodes CATSQGTSGVGETQYF.

The J gene is TRBJ2-7, the V gene TRBV27; 12 bases agree with TRBD2. Looked up from germline, CDR1 is MNHEY and CDR2 is SMNVEV (reference sequence). The V segment lost 4 bases and the J segment 2 bases; nucleotides outside the gene matches: 3. This CDR3 is 15 amino acids long. CDR3 in amino acids: CASSWTSGKAYEQYF. DNA for the CDR3: TGTGCCAGCAGTTGGACTAGCGGGAAAGCCTACGAGCAGTACTTC.

The V and J genes are TRBV7-9 and TRBJ1-3; D not certain. V lost 4 bases to trimming and J lost 0 bases, with 7 bases between them. Germline CDR1 reads SEHNR; CDR2 reads FQNEAQ (reference sequence). CDR3 length equals 14 residues. The CDR3 sequence: CASSSPLSGNTIYF. The CDR3 region has the DNA TGTGCCAGCAGCTCGCCCCTCTCTGGAAACACCATATATTTT.

The rearrangement uses TRBV19 and TRBJ2-5; TRBD1 aligns across 10 bases. The CDR3 length is 14 residues. Germline V gene sequence: CDR1 LNHDA, CDR2 SQIVND (reference sequence). J was trimmed by 4 bases and V by 6 bases; bases with no gene match: 5. The CDR3 loop reads CASRRQGAVETQYF. CDR3 DNA: TGTGCCAGTAGGAGACAGGGGGCTGTAGAGACCCAGTACTTC.

The chain uses TRBV6-1 and TRBJ2-7; TRBD1 agrees at 8 bases. V shed 6 bases, J shed 6 bases, and the junction held 13 bases outside the gene matches. CDR1 is MNHNS, CDR2 SASEGT, per germline. The CDR3 loop spans 15 amino acids. The CDR3, as DNA: TGTGCCAGCAGGGCCGCCGGGACAGGAAACCGCGAGCAGTACTTC. It yields the protein CASRAAGTGNREQYF.

The chain recombines TRBV19 with TRBJ2-1; no clear D. Deletions cut 5 bases from V and 8 bases from J, with 13 bases between. Per the germline V gene, CDR1 is LNHDA and CDR2 is SQIVND (reference sequence). The length of the CDR3 is 13 residues. The CDR3: CASSDSQRDEQFF. The CDR3 coding sequence is TGTGCCAGTAGTGATTCCCAACGGGATGAGCAGTTCTTC.

In nucleotides, the CDR3 is TGTGCCAGCAGTACCCCGGGAAAGCAGCAGTATTTT. Its translation: CASSTPGKQQYF. V usage is TRBV28 and J usage is TRBJ2-3; possible D gene TRBD2, 5 bases. The CDR3 contains 12 residues. Germline V CDR1 and CDR2: MDHEN, SYDVKM. V gave up 5 bases and J gave up 11 bases, with 14 bases separating them.

The CDR3: CASSPGLAGEETQYF. Here the CDR3 DNA reads TGTGCCAGCAGCCCCGGACTAGCGGGAGAAGAGACCCAGTACTTC. The chain combines TRBV11-3 with TRBJ2-5; TRBD2 matches 13 bases. J was trimmed by 3 bases and V by 5 bases; bases with no gene match: 3. There are 15 residues in the CDR3. Germline-derived CDR1 and CDR2 are SGHNT and YENEEA. Together with reference TRBV11-3 and TRBJ2-5, the CDR3 gives the full variable domain: EAGVVQSPRYKIIEKKQPVAFWCNPISGHNTLYWYLQNLGQGPELLIRYENEEAVDDSQLPKDRFSAERLKGVDSTLKIQPAELGDSAVYLCASSPGLAGEETQYFGPGTRLLVL.

The chain recombines TRBV6-5 with TRBJ2-7, with unresolved D. The CDR3 spans 15 residues. Germline values: CDR1 MNHEY, CDR2 SVGAGI. The V end lost 5 bases, the J end lost 4 bases, and 18 bases lay between the germline ends. The CDR3 here is CASSSPVFGFYEQYF. Written as DNA, the CDR3 is TGTGCCAGCAGTAGCCCCGTTTTTGGCTTTTACGAGCAGTACTTC.

The V gene is TRBV21-1, the J gene TRBJ2-7; no check of the table's D call, TRBD2, against the DNA was made. TRBV21-1 is listed as a pseudogene. CDR3 length equals 18 residues. The CDR3 DNA reads as TGTGCCAGGTCTCCGGCTACCTGGACTAGCGGCTCGGGTTGGGAGCAGTACTTC. This encodes CARSPATWTSGSGWEQYF.

This clone was recorded once. The chain carries TRBV10-3 and TRBJ1-5; 8 bases fit TRBD1. The V gene's germline CDR1 is ENHRY and CDR2 SYGVKD. The length of the CDR3 is 14 residues. V shed 3 bases, J shed 9 bases, and the junction held 7 bases outside the gene matches. CDR3 in DNA: TGTGCCATCAGTGATACAGGGGGGGCCAGGCCCCAGCATTTT. Its translation: CAISDTGGARPQHF.

The J gene is TRBJ2-7, the V gene TRBV9; 9 nucleotides align to TRBD2. V gave up 0 bases and J gave up 5 bases; unmatched junction bases: 9. Germline values: CDR1 SGDLS, CDR2 YYNGEE. The CDR3 contains 16 residues. The chain's CDR3 is CASSVDLVAGANEQYF. For the CDR3, the DNA is TGTGCCAGCAGCGTAGATCTGGTAGCGGGAGCTAACGAGCAGTACTTC.